These 32 T cell receptor beta chains were sequenced from one sample in a study of T cells in Graves' hyperthyroidism and ophthalmopathy (dated by TCRdb to the late 2010s). Library preparation used multiplex PCR. The instrument given in TCRdb is Illumina HiSeq 2000. The TCR beta CDR3 regions were amplified from RNA transcripts. The TCR CDR3 was subjected to a first round of RT-PCR using the HTBI primer set and the Qiagen OneStep RT-PCR kit. TCRdb reanalyzed the raw reads on its own, using fastp at Q25 for trimming and MiXCR for clone calling, and kept in-frame beta chains. Under each unique CDR3 protein, matching rows form one entry showing the most common genes and DNA. In all, the sample holds approximately 530,000 distinct CDR3 sequences, and roughly 17% of those were seen once. The biggest ten clones account for under 20% of the sample. The sample taken for sequencing was blood. The receptors derive from a woman aged 18-35 years with Graves' hyperthyroidism.

This clonotype was recorded at least ten times. This chain joins TRBV6-1 and TRBJ1-5; 8 nucleotides line up with TRBD1. Germline V CDR1 and CDR2: MNHNS, SASEGT. The CDR3 covers 16 residues. After removal of 6 bases from V and 0 bases from J, the junction contained 7 bases not matched to a gene. CDR3 loop: CASRLGTGYSNQPQHF. The DNA for the CDR3 is TGTGCCAGCAGGTTGGGGACAGGTTATAGCAATCAGCCCCAGCATTTT.

This clonotype showed up just a few times. The CDR3 region has the DNA TGTGCCAGCAGTCGCCCTCTTGGGACAGGGGGCGGAACTGAAGCTTTCTTT. It translates to CASSRPLGTGGGTEAFF. The chain carries TRBV6-2 or TRBV6-3 and TRBJ1-1; 12 nucleotides align to TRBD1. V was pared by 5 bases and J by 5 bases, with 12 bases of the junction left unmatched. This CDR3 region has 17 residues. The germline CDR1 and CDR2 sequences are MNHEY and SVGEGT.

This clonotype showed up just a few times. V and J are TRBV4-1 and TRBJ1-5; maybe TRBD1 (5 bases). This CDR3 has 19 amino acids. The germline V gene has CDR1 MGHRA and CDR2 YSYEKL. Trimming removed 4 bases from V and 0 bases from J, with 22 bases in between. The CDR3, as DNA: TGCGCCAGCAGCCCATTCCTGGTCAGGGACCAATATAGCAATCAGCCCCAGCATTTT. Protein: CASSPFLVRDQYSNQPQHF.

The rearrangement joins TRBV3-1 to TRBJ2-7; a possible D gene is TRBD1 (6 bases). The germline V gene has CDR1 LGHDT and CDR2 YNNKEL (reference sequence). The V end lost 4 bases, the J end lost 0 bases, and 10 bases lay between the germline ends. The CDR3 spans 14 residues. The CDR3, as DNA: TGTGCCAGCAGCCGACAGGCGAGCTCCTACGAGCAGTACTTC. It translates to CASSRQASSYEQYF.

The rearrangement uses TRBV5-1 and TRBJ2-7; 8 bases fit TRBD1. V lost 3 bases and J lost 1; bases outside the gene matches: 6. The CDR3 contains 15 residues. The germline V gene has CDR1 SGHRS and CDR2 YFSETQ. As DNA, the CDR3 is TGCGCCAGCAGCTCCGGGACAGGCAGATCCTACGAGCAGTACTTC. Protein: CASSSGTGRSYEQYF.

The chain is built from TRBV28 and TRBJ2-3, with 14 bases matching TRBD2. CDR3 size: 18 residues. Losses at the gene ends were 5 bases for V and 4 bases for J; bases not matched to a gene: 11. Germline values: CDR1 MDHEN, CDR2 SYDVKM. DNA of the CDR3: TGTGCCAGCAGTCTAACCGCCGGGACTAGCGGGAGCCCAGATACGCAGTATTTT. Translating gives CASSLTAGTSGSPDTQYF.

This clonotype was counted between two and nine times. This rearrangement joins TRBV20-1 to TRBJ2-7; TRBD2 is a possible D gene (5 bases). This CDR3 region has 15 residues. The germline V gene has CDR1 DFQATT and CDR2 SNEGSKA (reference sequence). Deletions cut 0 bases from V and 0 bases from J, with 12 bases between. The CDR3 here is CSARDPAVGSYEQYF. The CDR3, as DNA: TGCAGTGCTAGAGATCCAGCGGTGGGCTCCTACGAGCAGTACTTC.

Ten or more counts support this clonotype. This chain connects TRBV11-2 to TRBJ2-7; D is perhaps TRBD1 or TRBD2 (5 bases each). In germline, CDR1 is SGHAT, CDR2 FQNNGV. The CDR3 runs to 15 residues. V lost 1 base and J lost 4, with 14 bases in between. CDR3 sequence (DNA): TGTGCCAGCAGCTTAGCGGCAGGGAGCGCGTACGAGCAGTACTTC. Protein sequence: CASSLAAGSAYEQYF. Looking up the rest from reference TRBV11-2 and TRBJ2-7 gives the full variable domain: EAGVAQSPRYKIIEKRQSVAFWCNPISGHATLYWYQQILGQGPKLLIQFQNNGVVDDSQLPKDRFSAERLKGVDSTLKIQPAKLEDSAVYLCASSLAAGSAYEQYFGPGTRLTVT.

The chain joins TRBV20-1 to TRBJ2-1, with D perhaps TRBD1 or TRBD2 (5 bases each). The CDR3 consists of 14 residues. Germline V gene lookup returns CDR1 DFQATT and CDR2 SNEGSKA (reference sequence). The V gene lost 2 bases and the J gene lost 8 bases, with 16 bases spanning the gap. CDR3 bases: TGCAGTGCTAGACCATGGGGCCTGGGGGATGAGCAGTTCTTC. It specifies CSARPWGLGDEQFF.

This clonotype was picked up many times. The chain uses TRBV5-1 and TRBJ2-1; TRBD1 aligns across 8 bases. The CDR3 runs to 15 residues. CDR1 and CDR2 from the germline V gene are SGHRS and YFSETQ. V shed 4 bases and J 6 bases; nucleotides not matched to a gene: 9. DNA of the CDR3: TGCGCCAGCAGCGCCTACCCGGACAGGGTCAATGAGCAGTTCTTC. It specifies CASSAYPDRVNEQFF.

This clonotype was seen many times. The V gene is TRBV2, the J gene TRBJ2-1, with TRBD2 identical over 10 bases. The CDR3 has 13 residues. The germline gives CDR1 SNHLY, CDR2 FYNNEI. V gave up 5 bases and J gave up 10 bases; unmatched junction bases: 5. The chain's CDR3 is CASSLPGLAEQFF. The CDR3 DNA sequence: TGTGCCAGCAGTCTCCCGGGACTAGCGGAGCAGTTCTTC.

This clonotype has just a few counts. The CDR3 bases are TGTGCCAGCAGCCACAGGGGCGTGCTGTTTTTT. The encoded protein is CASSHRGVLFF. V usage is TRBV12-3 or TRBV12-4 and J usage is TRBJ2-2, with 7 nucleotides matching TRBD1. With 6 bases clipped from V and 13 bases from J, the junction kept 5 bases outside the gene matches. The CDR3 has 11 amino acids.

This clonotype was seen only a few times. The chain carries TRBV29-1 and TRBJ2-7, with a tentative D call TRBD1 (5 bases). From germline, CDR1 is SQVTM and CDR2 ANQGSEA. CDR3 length equals 11 residues. Between the trimmed V and J ends, which lost 4 bases and 4 bases, there was a span of 8 bases. CDR3 bases: TGCAGCGTTGCACAGGCATACGAGCAGTACTTC. The encoded protein is CSVAQAYEQYF.

The chain recombines TRBV9 with TRBJ2-5; D possibly uses TRBD1 or TRBD2 (5 bases each). Germline V gives CDR1 SGDLS, CDR2 YYNGEE. V gave up 4 bases and J gave up 2 bases, with 18 bases separating them. The CDR3 is made up of 16 amino acids. CDR3 loop: CASSPTPPGPQETQYF. For the CDR3, the DNA is TGTGCCAGCAGCCCCACCCCCCCGGGGCCGCAAGAGACCCAGTACTTC.

The gene calls are TRBV24-1 and TRBJ2-5, with a possible D match to TRBD1 (5 bases). The CDR3 runs to 15 residues. Germline CDR1 KGHDR, CDR2 SFDVKD. V lost 3 bases, J lost 1 base, and 11 bases lay in between. The CDR3 region has the DNA TGTGCCACCAGTGATGCGAACAGGCTCCAAGAGACCCAGTACTTC. This sequence encodes CATSDANRLQETQYF.

In its sample, this clonotype was seen many times. The chain recombines TRBV6-1 with TRBJ2-5; D might be TRBD2 (6 bases). The CDR3 has 14 amino acids. With 2 bases removed from V and 5 bases from J, the gap between germline ends came to 12 bases. Germline V CDR1 and CDR2: MNHNS, SASEGT. The CDR3 reads CASSELRGWETQYF. The CDR3 DNA reads TGTGCCAGCAGTGAATTGCGGGGTTGGGAGACCCAGTACTTC.

This clonotype occurred a few times. The chain has TRBV12-3 or TRBV12-4 and TRBJ1-4; D is unresolved. The CDR3 runs 13 residues. V was cut by 3 bases and J by 4 bases, with 6 bases left in between. The CDR3: CASSFSSNEKLFF. In DNA form, the CDR3 reads TGTGCCAGCAGTTTCTCCAGTAATGAAAAACTGTTTTTT.

This clonotype showed up just a few times. For the CDR3, the DNA is TGCAGTGCTAGAGATACCAGGGGGCTTCAGCCCCAGCATTTT. This encodes CSARDTRGLQPQHF. The chain is built from TRBV20-1 and TRBJ1-5, with 8 bases lining up with TRBD1. Trimming cost V 0 bases and J 6 bases; bases outside gene matches: 4. CDR1 and CDR2 from the germline V gene are DFQATT and SNEGSKA (reference sequence). The CDR3 contains 14 residues.

The rearrangement joins TRBV29-1 to TRBJ1-6, with D perhaps TRBD1 (6 bases). The CDR3 loop spans 14 amino acids. Germline V gene sequence: CDR1 SQVTM, CDR2 ANQGSEA. Deletions cut 6 bases from V and 4 bases from J, with 13 bases between. CDR3 amino acids: CSVARTAYNSPLHF. As DNA, the CDR3 is TGCAGCGTCGCCAGGACAGCTTATAATTCACCCCTCCACTTT.

This clonotype was counted between two and nine times. The V and J genes are TRBV7-2 and TRBJ2-5, with 9 bases that match TRBD2. With 2 bases clipped from V and 5 bases from J, the junction kept 6 bases outside the gene matches. This CDR3 is built from 15 residues. The germline gives CDR1 SGHTA, CDR2 FQGNSA. DNA for the CDR3: TGTGCCAGCAGCTTATTCCGGACTAGCGAGGAGACCCAGTACTTC. As protein: CASSLFRTSEETQYF.

This clonotype was found many times. The chain employs TRBV2 and TRBJ1-5; D uncertain. V was shortened by 6 bases and J by 5 bases, with 11 bases between the two germline ends. Germline V lookup: CDR1 SNHLY, CDR2 FYNNEI. The CDR3 contains 13 residues. The CDR3 DNA follows: TGTGCCAGCAGCCCCGCGGGTGATCAGCCCCAGCATTTT. Amino acid sequence: CASSPAGDQPQHF.

In regard to this clonotype: Being one base from a much bigger clone, this may be a read error. The chain recombines TRBV20-1 with TRBJ2-1; maybe TRBD1 (6 bases). The DNA end is more similar to TRBJ2-7, so the J call may be wrong. This CDR3 spans 15 amino acids. CDR1 is DFQATT, CDR2 SNEGSKA, per germline (reference sequence). The CDR3 reads CRTEKPGHSYNEQYF. CDR3 DNA sequence: TGCAGGACGGAAAAACCGGGACACAGTTATAATGAGCAGTACTTC.

This clonotype was counted only a few times. The J gene is TRBJ2-1, the V gene TRBV9; tentatively, D is TRBD1 (6 bases). CDR1 is SGDLS and CDR2 is YYNGEE in the germline V gene. The ends were cut back, 2 bases at V and 15 bases at J, with 18 bases in the middle. This CDR3 region has 13 residues. The CDR3: CASSVQKTGARFF. In DNA, the CDR3 is TGTGCCAGCAGCGTTCAGAAGACAGGAGCTCGGTTCTTC.

This clonotype has a handful of counts. The chain is built from TRBV19 and TRBJ2-5; 7 bases match TRBD2. The CDR3 contains 15 residues. J gave up 2 bases and V 4 bases, and 7 bases lay outside the gene matches. Germline V gene data show CDR1 as LNHDA and CDR2 as SQIVND (reference sequence). CDR3 DNA: TGTGCCAGTAGTAGGGGGGGTAAGGGGCAAGAGACCCAGTACTTC. This translates into CASSRGGKGQETQYF.

The J gene is TRBJ2-6, the V gene TRBV11-3; either TRBD1 or TRBD2 may supply D (5 bases each). The CDR3 totals 16 residues. Germline V lookup: CDR1 SGHNT, CDR2 YENEEA. V lost 5 bases and J 5 bases, leaving 16 bases between the germline ends. CDR3 bases: TGTGCCAGCAGCCATTACACTACGGGACGGGCCAACGTCCTGACTTTC. Protein: CASSHYTTGRANVLTF.

This chain links TRBV27 with TRBJ1-5, with D possibly matching TRBD1 (6 bases). With 2 bases removed from V and 5 bases from J, the gap between germline ends came to 10 bases. Per the germline V gene, CDR1 is MNHEY and CDR2 is SMNVEV (reference sequence). This CDR3 has 14 residues. CDR3 region: CASSLGGGYQPQHF. CDR3 coding DNA: TGTGCCAGCAGTTTAGGAGGGGGGTATCAGCCCCAGCATTTT.

This clonotype came up a few times. V is TRBV18 and J is TRBJ2-2; no definite D call. The V end lost 0 bases, the J end lost 6 bases, and 5 bases lay between the germline ends. The CDR3 extends over 13 amino acids. Germline-derived CDR1 and CDR2 are KGHSH and LQKENI. CDR3 in DNA: TGTGCCAGCTCACCACCTGGATCCGGGGAGCTGTTTTTT. As protein: CASSPPGSGELFF.

This clonotype was seen at least ten times. The chain is built from TRBV9 and TRBJ1-4; D gene unclear. Germline V CDR1 and CDR2: SGDLS, YYNGEE. The CDR3 is made up of 13 amino acids. V was clipped by 4 bases and J by 4 bases, with 8 bases between them. This chain's CDR3 is CASSSHNNEKLFF. The CDR3 nucleotides read TGTGCCAGCAGCAGTCACAATAATGAAAAACTGTTTTTT.

This clonotype showed up just a few times. This rearrangement joins TRBV13 to TRBJ2-1; D unclear. Per germline, CDR1 PRHDT and CDR2 FYEKMQ (reference sequence). Trimming took 2 bases from V and 3 from J, leaving 8 bases between them. The CDR3 extends over 14 amino acids. CDR3 loop: CASSLNHFYNEQFF. The CDR3 DNA is TGTGCCAGCAGCTTAAACCATTTCTACAATGAGCAGTTCTTC.

The chain couples TRBV5-1 to TRBJ2-1; tentative D call: TRBD2 (5 bases). With 8 bases removed from V and 7 bases from J, the gap between germline ends came to 22 bases. Germline-derived CDR1 and CDR2 are SGHRS and YFSETQ. The CDR3 contains 15 residues. The chain's CDR3 is CARSNLAEGRNEQFF. DNA of the CDR3: TGCGCCAGAAGCAACCTAGCTGAGGGTCGGAATGAGCAGTTCTTC.

This rearrangement joins TRBV18 to TRBJ2-3; 7 bases are a match to TRBD2. The V and J ends lost 2 bases and 0 bases, in that order; junction bases with no gene match: 8. This CDR3 spans 17 amino acids. Germline V gene data show CDR1 as KGHSH and CDR2 as LQKENI. The CDR3 sequence is CASSPFPASGSTDTQYF. In nucleotides, the CDR3 is TGTGCCAGCTCACCATTCCCGGCTAGCGGCAGCACAGATACGCAGTATTTT.

This clonotype came up many times. The rearrangement joins TRBV7-2 to TRBJ2-5; no firm D call. V dropped 1 base and J dropped 7 bases, with 10 bases sitting between them. The CDR3 sequence is 13 residues long. Germline values: CDR1 SGHTA, CDR2 FQGNSA. The chain's CDR3 is CASSLVGPMTQYF. CDR3 coding DNA: TGTGCCAGCAGCTTAGTTGGGCCGATGACCCAGTACTTC. Full variable domain (missing parts from reference TRBV7-2 and TRBJ2-5): GAGVSQSPSNKVTEKGKDVELRCDPISGHTALYWYRQSLGQGLEFLIYFQGNSAPDKSGLPSDRFSAERTGGSVSTLTIQRTQQEDSAVYLCASSLVGPMTQYFGPGTRLLVL.